This entry lists 6 T cell receptor beta chains sequenced from one sample in a study of blood T cells in healthy people across ages. A J-beta primer mix and a sample-barcoded 5' primer were used in a second PCR of roughly 7 to 12 cycles. MiXCR was run by TCRdb on the 5' RACE reads, yielding one entry per CDR3 protein. The sample includes 600,000 to 800,000 distinct CDR3 sequences, 45% to 60% seen only once; the top ten take less than 15%. Sequencing was performed on blood. The receptors come from a woman aged 80 or over in good health.

The V and J genes are TRBV7-2 and TRBJ2-4; TRBD2 might be the D (5 bases). V was shortened by 1 base and J by 3 bases, with 10 bases between the two germline ends. Germline CDR1 is SGHTA and CDR2 is FQGNSA. This CDR3 spans 15 amino acids. CDR3 protein: CASSLGGSGKNIQYF. CDR3 DNA sequence: TGTGCCAGCAGCTTAGGAGGGTCGGGCAAAAACATTCAGTACTTC.

CDR3 region: CASSWARGNYNEQFF. The CDR3 DNA reads TGTGCCAGCAGCTGGGCCCGGGGGAACTACAATGAGCAGTTCTTC. The chain recombines TRBV5-4 with TRBJ2-1, with D maybe TRBD2 (6 bases). The CDR3 loop spans 15 amino acids. Germline CDR1 SGHNT, CDR2 YYREEE (reference sequence). Trimming removed 3 bases from V and 3 bases from J, with 13 bases in between.

This clonotype was detected only a few times. This chain joins TRBV7-3 and TRBJ2-3; 7 bases align to TRBD1. The germline gives CDR1 SGHTA, CDR2 FQGTGA. The CDR3 totals 16 residues. Germline trimming cut 6 bases from V and 0 bases from J; bases unmatched to any gene: 9. CDR3 nucleotide sequence: TGTGCCAGCAGTAAGACAGGGACATATAGCACAGATACGCAGTATTTT. Its translation: CASSKTGTYSTDTQYF.

J is TRBJ1-2 and V is TRBV7-2; D is undetermined. The germline V gene encodes CDR1 SGHTA and CDR2 FQGNSA. The CDR3 has 12 amino acids. V was trimmed by 5 bases and J by 6 bases, leaving 10 bases between them. The CDR3 spells CASSRVTNGYTF. CDR3 DNA sequence: TGTGCCAGCAGCCGAGTCACCAATGGCTACACCTTC.

V gene TRBV5-1 combines with J gene TRBJ2-1, with D possibly matching TRBD2 (6 bases). This CDR3 spans 15 amino acids. Germline-derived CDR1 and CDR2 are SGHRS and YFSETQ. V was trimmed by 4 bases and J by 4 bases, leaving 15 bases between them. The CDR3 DNA sequence: TGCGCCAGCAGCCGGACTACCGGACTTTACAATGAGCAGTTCTTC. Its translation: CASSRTTGLYNEQFF.

The V call is TRBV6-6, the J call TRBJ2-4; D unresolved. The J call is uncertain, as TRBJ2-7 better fits the DNA end. Germline CDR1 MNHNY, CDR2 SVGAGI (reference sequence). The CDR3 is 13 residues long. Here the CDR3 reads CASSKDVASEQYF. CDR3 bases: TGTGCCAGCAGTAAGGACGTCGCCTCCGAGCAGTACTTC.